These T cell receptor beta chains were read from a single sample in a study of shared clonotypes between healthy human individuals. The protocol was immunoSEQ multiplex PCR, while the TCRdb copy is restricted to in-frame clones and leaves out a portion. The repertoire holds about 2.2 million clones, with roughly 91% as singletons. The specimen was naive CD8+ T cells from PBMCs. The receptors were gathered from a man aged 18 to 29 in good health. Some clones in this sample may be carry-over from other donors' samples. CDR3s leave out the opening cysteine and the closing phenylalanine or tryptophan. For some rows the clone size is stated as once, few or many, or as a class when expanded; others skip it.

NA	TRBV9	TRBJ2-2	ASSPQAGRTGELF
NA	TRBV28	TRBJ2-5	ASSLGQGLQETQY
NA	TRBV20-1	TRBJ1-1	SAPPTGEAF
once	TRBV9	TRBJ2-7	ASSEGGKDRYEQY
NA	TRBV6-5	TRBJ1-1	ASSLNRDIEAF
NA	TRBV28	TRBJ2-7	ASSLKFLAYEQY
NA	TRBV9	TRBJ2-2	ASSTGPTWAGELF
NA	TRBV15	TRBJ2-5	ATSGGQETQY
NA	TRBV5-1	TRBJ2-2	ASSPTPGNTGELF
NA	TRBV7-9	TRBJ2-2	ASSLGRGRTGELF
once	TRBV27	TRBJ2-7	ASRPLGTSYEQY
NA	TRBV27	TRBJ2-5	ASSLVRGGETQY
NA	TRBV5-1	TRBJ2-5	ASSSPHRGQETQY
NA	TRBV6-5	TRBJ1-1	ASSPYQGNTEAF
NA	TRBV5-1	TRBJ2-7	ASSPTGSSYEQY
NA	TRBV7-2	TRBJ1-1	ASSSWTGGTEAF